Listed below are T cell receptor beta chains from one sample, sequenced in a study of T cells in Graves' hyperthyroidism and ophthalmopathy. TCRdb re-analysed the multiplex PCR reads in MiXCR, keeping a single row per CDR3 protein. The sample records over 500,000 distinct CDR3 sequences, roughly 15% being singletons. What was sequenced was blood. The receptors were sampled from a woman aged 40 to 49 with Graves' hyperthyroidism. CDR3s include the opening cysteine and the closing phenylalanine or tryptophan. The order of the fields is D gene, V gene, clone size, J gene, CDR3 protein, CDR3 DNA. A D gene is named only where the DNA matches it firmly. Expanded clones get a size class; other rows say once, few or many, or leave the size out.

>TRBD1|TRBV5-1|few|TRBJ1-1
CASSLGGQGALDTEAFF
TGCGCCAGCAGCTTGGGAGGACAGGGGGCGCTGGACACTGAAGCTTTCTTT
>.|TRBV15|few|TRBJ1-2
CATSRGGTSYGYTF
TGTGCCACCAGCAGAGGAGGGACTAGCTATGGCTACACCTTC
>.|TRBV28|many|TRBJ2-2
CASTPQTSMTGELFF
TGTGCCAGCACTCCGCAGACTAGTATGACCGGGGAGCTGTTTTTT
>.|TRBV5-1|.|TRBJ2-7
CASSLGIDSYEQYF
TGCGCCAGCAGCTTGGGCATCGACTCCTACGAGCAGTACTTC
>TRBD1|TRBV29-1|many|TRBJ2-7
CSVDRRDRGEYEQYF
TGCAGCGTTGACCGCCGGGACAGGGGGGAATACGAGCAGTACTTC
>.|TRBV12-3/TRBV12-4|many|TRBJ2-5
CASRGEEETQYF
TGTGCCAGCAGGGGGGAGGAGGAGACCCAGTACTTC
>.|TRBV6-1|many|TRBJ1-5
CASSVFRTDQPQHF
TGTGCCAGCAGTGTTTTCAGGACCGATCAGCCCCAGCATTTT
>.|TRBV7-8|many|TRBJ2-7
CASSSGTSREQYF
TGTGCCAGCAGCTCTGGAACTAGCCGGGAGCAGTACTTC
>.|TRBV5-1|.|TRBJ1-3
CASSLNPATGNTIYF
TGCGCCAGCAGCTTAAACCCCGCAACTGGAAACACCATATATTTT
>TRBD1|TRBV27|many|TRBJ1-5
CASSFSGQGGNQPQHF
TGTGCCAGCAGTTTCTCAGGACAGGGTGGCAATCAGCCCCAGCATTTT
>.|TRBV6-2/TRBV6-3|.|TRBJ2-3
CASRLQTSTDTQYF
TGTGCCAGCAGGCTACAGACAAGCACAGATACGCAGTATTTT
>TRBD1|TRBV29-1|many|TRBJ2-5
CSVDGTGKQETQYF
TGCAGCGTTGACGGGACAGGGAAGCAAGAGACCCAGTACTTC
>.|TRBV28|many|TRBJ1-6
CASSRLGNSPLHF
TGTGCCAGCAGTAGATTGGGTAATTCACCCCTCCACTTT
>TRBD1|TRBV18|many|TRBJ2-3
CASSQPTGYQTQNTQYF
TGTGCCAGCTCACAACCGACAGGGTACCAGACGCAAAATACGCAGTATTTT
>TRBD2|TRBV20-1|many|TRBJ2-1
CSARGTSGRSSYNEQFF
TGCAGTGCTAGGGGGACTAGCGGAAGGAGCTCCTACAATGAGCAGTTCTTC
>.|TRBV19|.|TRBJ1-4
CASSKFATNEKLFF
TGTGCCAGTAGCAAGTTTGCAACTAATGAAAAACTGTTTTTT
>.|TRBV13|many|TRBJ1-2
CASSLSRPGYGYTF
TGTGCCAGCAGCTTAAGTCGTCCGGGGTATGGCTACACCTTC
>.|TRBV14|many|TRBJ2-7
CASKTGLGHEQYF
TGTGCCAGCAAAACAGGGTTGGGCCACGAGCAGTACTTC
>.|TRBV6-1|.|TRBJ2-1
CASGEGRSYNEQFF
TGTGCCAGCGGAGAGGGTCGATCCTACAATGAGCAGTTCTTC
>TRBD1|TRBV28|many|TRBJ2-1
CASSPSGGLGSYNEQFF
TGTGCCAGCAGCCCCTCAGGGGGCTTGGGCTCCTACAATGAGCAGTTCTTC
>TRBD1|TRBV9|few|TRBJ2-1
CASSAEQGSYNEQFF
TGTGCCAGCAGCGCAGAACAGGGGTCCTACAATGAGCAGTTCTTC
>.|TRBV10-3|.|TRBJ2-5
CAISPRRVGETQYF
TGTGCCATCAGCCCCCGGAGGGTGGGAGAGACCCAGTACTTC